The present T cell receptor beta chain was sequenced within a study of T-cell reconstitution after alpha-beta-depleted transplantation in children. Study-wide results and caveats: Most T-cell counts and diversity one year after the transplant came from T cells that were newly produced. It was surviving recipient T cells and thymic progenitors that gave some patients high TCRbeta diversity at day 60. Expanded graft clones numbering several hundred reportedly gave rise to alpha-beta T cells about two months after transplant.

This clonotype was seen at least ten times. Its matching antigen is unknown. Construction of the TCRbeta library involved unique molecular identifiers. MiXCR, applied by TCRdb to the PCR reads, yields one record per CDR3 protein. Here the sample spans approximately 170,000 distinct CDR3 sequences, over 8.5% being singletons. Germline lookup yields CDR1 MDHEN and CDR2 SYDVKM. The CDR3 sequence is 15 residues long. V lost 5 bases, J lost 3 bases, and 11 bases lay in between. The gene calls are TRBV28 and TRBJ1-6, with D maybe TRBD1 (5 bases). The input for sequencing was PBMCs, taken before TCRalphabeta/CD19-depleted stem cell transplant. This receptor was taken from a boy between 2 and 15 years old with acute myeloid leukemia, due to receive a stem cell transplant. The CDR3 protein is CASSLGLNYNSPLHF. CDR3 bases: TGTGCCAGCAGTCTGGGACTGAACTATAATTCACCCCTCCACTTT.